One sample yielded the 24 T cell receptor beta chains listed below, sequenced in a study of CD8 T cells in Susac syndrome (dated by TCRdb to about 2019). Receptors were amplified or captured by the immunoSEQ multiplex PCR assay. RNA was extracted using the RNeasy kit, and roughly 0.5 to 1 microgram was reverse transcribed with random hexamers. Through fastp at Q25 and MiXCR, TCRdb rebuilt clones from the public reads, retaining in-frame beta chains. Rows are combined by CDR3 protein, so each entry shows the most common genes and DNA. This sample comprises about 130,000 distinct CDR3 sequences, approximately 96% of them detected only once. The ten top clones hold roughly 0.08% of the sample. The sequencing input was CD4+ T cells from PBMCs. The receptors shown here come from a human donor in good health.

The chain links TRBV7-6 to TRBJ2-7; D is possibly TRBD1 (5 bases). Germline-derived CDR1 and CDR2 are SGHVS and FNYEAQ. The CDR3 loop spans 14 amino acids. Trimming removed 4 bases at V and 0 bases at J, with 10 bases between. CDR3 nucleotide sequence: TGTGCCAGCAGCTCAACAGGCTACTCCTACGAGCAGTACTTC. It encodes CASSSTGYSYEQYF.

This chain joins TRBV20-1 and TRBJ1-5; D is uncertain. This CDR3 region has 14 residues. Germline V gene sequence: CDR1 DFQATT, CDR2 SNEGSKA (reference sequence). Trimming shortened V by 1 base and J by 0 bases, and 7 bases separated the two germline ends. Here the CDR3 reads CSARVGYSNQPQHF. The CDR3 nucleotides read TGCAGTGCTAGAGTGGGGTATAGCAATCAGCCCCAGCATTTT.

The rearrangement joins TRBV20-1 to TRBJ2-7, with D possibly being TRBD2 (5 bases). This CDR3 region has 13 residues. Trimming left V 5 bases short and J 6 bases short, with 17 bases between. Germline CDR1 is DFQATT and CDR2 is SNEGSKA (reference sequence). CDR3 amino acids: CSAGSGMESEQYF. CDR3 sequence (DNA): TGCAGTGCTGGTTCCGGGATGGAGTCCGAGCAGTACTTC.

The chain has TRBV12-3 or TRBV12-4 and TRBJ2-7, with a weak D call TRBD1 (6 bases). The CDR3 totals 13 residues. V lost 1 base, J lost 5 bases, and 9 bases lay in between. DNA for the CDR3: TGTGCCAGCAGTTTAGGGGGGCTGAACGAGCAGTACTTC. Amino acid sequence: CASSLGGLNEQYF.

The chain has TRBV12-3 or TRBV12-4 and TRBJ2-1; TRBD2 is a possible D gene (6 bases). The CDR3 runs to 13 residues. Between the trimmed V and J ends, which lost 4 bases and 7 bases, there was a span of 11 bases. CDR3 in DNA: TGTGCCAGCAGTTGGGACTCCGCGAATGAGCAGTTCTTC. This encodes CASSWDSANEQFF.

The chain links TRBV18 to TRBJ2-2, with 10 bases lining up with TRBD2. The CDR3 totals 16 residues. V was clipped by 6 bases and J by 4 bases; unmatched bases: 8. From germline, CDR1 is KGHSH and CDR2 LQKENI. DNA for the CDR3: TGTGCCAGCTCGCTAAGCGCTAGCGGGGGCACCGGGGAGCTGTTTTTT. This codes for CASSLSASGGTGELFF.

The V gene is TRBV12-3 or TRBV12-4, the J gene TRBJ1-1; a possible D gene is TRBD1 (5 bases). Trimming took 5 bases from V and 2 from J, leaving 12 bases between them. The CDR3 has 14 residues. The CDR3 DNA follows: TGTGCCAGCAGTCCACCTCAGGGAAACACTGAAGCTTTCTTT. Its translation is CASSPPQGNTEAFF.

This sequence joins TRBV6-2 or TRBV6-3 and TRBJ2-2, with TRBD2 as a possible D gene (6 bases). Trimming removed 7 bases at V and 3 bases at J, with 15 bases between. The germline V gene encodes CDR1 MNHEY and CDR2 SVGEGT. CDR3 length: 15 residues. The CDR3 region is CASMEGEGYTGELFF. The CDR3 nucleotides read TGTGCCAGCATGGAGGGTGAGGGGTACACCGGGGAGCTGTTTTTT.

The chain recombines TRBV19 with TRBJ2-3; 13 bases align to TRBD2. Looked up from germline, CDR1 is LNHDA and CDR2 is SQIVND (reference sequence). V trimming: 4 bases; J trimming: 3 bases; junction bases outside the gene matches: 7. The CDR3 extends over 17 amino acids. This chain's CDR3 is CASSTGLAGEGTDTQYF. The CDR3 DNA follows: TGTGCCAGTAGTACCGGACTAGCGGGAGAGGGGACAGATACGCAGTATTTT.

The chain has TRBV7-2 and TRBJ1-4, with unresolved D. Germline V gives CDR1 SGHTA, CDR2 FQGNSA. The CDR3 contains 15 residues. V was pared by 2 bases and J by 0 bases, with 7 bases between. CDR3: CASSLKVATNEKLFF. Here the CDR3 DNA reads TGTGCCAGCAGCTTAAAGGTTGCAACTAATGAAAAACTGTTTTTT.

The rearrangement links TRBV27 to TRBJ1-1, with 9 bases that match TRBD1. The V and J ends lost 6 bases and 4 bases, in that order; junction bases with no gene match: 12. Germline V gives CDR1 MNHEY, CDR2 SMNVEV (reference sequence). This CDR3 comprises 16 residues. CDR3 protein: CASSRDRVSMSTEAFF. CDR3 bases: TGTGCCAGCAGCCGGGACAGGGTGTCTATGAGCACTGAAGCTTTCTTT.

V usage is TRBV5-1 and J usage is TRBJ2-1; TRBD2 matches 11 bases. V lost 4 bases and J lost 3; bases outside the gene matches: 3. Germline V lookup: CDR1 SGHRS, CDR2 YFSETQ. The CDR3 contains 15 residues. The CDR3 DNA reads TGCGCCAGCAGCGATACTAGCGGGAGCTACAATGAGCAGTTCTTC. Residues: CASSDTSGSYNEQFF.

This clonotype was picked up a small number of times. The chain uses TRBV6-5 and TRBJ2-5; D may be TRBD1 (6 bases). The CDR3 runs 13 residues. The ends were cut back, 4 bases at V and 5 bases at J, with 11 bases in the middle. Germline CDR1 reads MNHEY; CDR2 reads SVGAGI. In nucleotides, the CDR3 is TGTGCCAGCAGTTGGACAGTCGGGGAGACCCAGTACTTC. The encoded protein is CASSWTVGETQYF.

The gene calls are TRBV25-1 and TRBJ1-3; the D gene is possibly TRBD1 (5 bases). V was shortened by 3 bases and J by 0 bases, with 9 bases between the two germline ends. The CDR3 is 15 amino acids. Looked up from germline, CDR1 is MGHDK and CDR2 is SYGVNS. The CDR3 DNA reads TGTGCCAGCAGTGAGGGGGTTTCCTCTGGAAACACCATATATTTT. It codes for CASSEGVSSGNTIYF.

This sequence joins TRBV12-3 or TRBV12-4 and TRBJ1-2, with D perhaps TRBD1 (5 bases). V lost 5 bases, J lost 4 bases, and 8 bases lay in between. The CDR3 runs to 12 residues. The CDR3 region is CASSQGLYGYTF. CDR3 DNA sequence: TGTGCCAGCAGTCAGGGCCTCTATGGCTACACCTTC.

This chain links TRBV5-1 with TRBJ1-1; 8 positions match TRBD1. Germline V CDR1 and CDR2: SGHRS, YFSETQ. This CDR3 spans 15 amino acids. The trim removed 0 bases at V and 9 bases at J, leaving 10 bases unmatched. CDR3 sequence reads: CASSLVSGGANQAFF. The CDR3 nucleotides read TGCGCCAGCAGCTTGGTTTCAGGGGGCGCAAATCAAGCTTTCTTT. Based on the CDR3 plus reference TRBV5-1 and TRBJ1-1, the full variable domain is KAGVTQTPRYLIKTRGQQVTLSCSPISGHRSVSWYQQTPGQGLQFLFEYFSETQRNKGNFPGRFSGRQFSNSRSEMNVSTLELGDSALYLCASSLVSGGANQAFFGQGTRLTVV.

The V gene is TRBV19, the J gene TRBJ2-1; TRBD2 matches 14 bases. Trimming cost V 8 bases and J 6 bases; bases outside gene matches: 3. CDR3 length: 14 amino acids. Germline assignment: CDR1 LNHDA and CDR2 SQIVND (reference sequence). This chain's CDR3 is CASGGLAGVNEQFF. CDR3 DNA: TGTGCCAGTGGGGGACTAGCGGGAGTCAATGAGCAGTTCTTC.

This chain uses TRBV18 with TRBJ1-1; 8 nucleotides match TRBD1. Germline values: CDR1 KGHSH, CDR2 LQKENI. This CDR3 is 16 amino acids long. After removal of 0 bases from V and 5 bases from J, the junction contained 8 bases not matched to a gene. This CDR3 reads CASSPPSVRGQTEAFF. DNA for the CDR3: TGTGCCAGCTCACCACCGAGCGTCAGGGGGCAAACTGAAGCTTTCTTT.

As for this clonotype: Relative to the germline gene, one junction end is altered; a read error may explain this. V usage is TRBV15 and J usage is TRBJ1-2, with 7 bases fitting TRBD1. Germline CDR1 is LNHNV and CDR2 is YYDKDF (reference sequence). The CDR3 loop spans 16 amino acids. CDR3 residues: CATGRDRGQDVYGYTF. The CDR3 DNA reads TGTGCCACCGGCAGAGATCGCGGACAGGACGTCTATGGCTACACCTTC.

The gene calls are TRBV6-6 and TRBJ1-5; 9 nucleotides line up with TRBD1. Per germline, CDR1 MNHNY and CDR2 SVGAGI (reference sequence). This CDR3 is 14 amino acids long. V lost 3 bases to trimming and J lost 12 bases; unmatched junction nucleotides: 9. The CDR3 DNA is TGTGCCAGCAGTTATGGGGACAGGGTGATCTACCAGCATTTT. It codes for CASSYGDRVIYQHF.

V gene TRBV5-4 combines with J gene TRBJ2-4, with a weak D call TRBD1 (6 bases). CDR1 is SGHNT and CDR2 is YYREEE in the germline V gene (reference sequence). Trimming left V 1 base short and J 0 bases short, with 14 bases between. The CDR3 runs to 17 residues. The CDR3: CASSLRGQSLAKNIQYF. Here the CDR3 DNA reads TGTGCCAGCAGCTTGCGTGGACAGAGTCTAGCCAAAAACATTCAGTACTTC.

The V call is TRBV7-8, the J call TRBJ2-1; 12 bases match TRBD2. V lost 10 bases and J lost 7; bases outside the gene matches: 17. There are 17 residues in the CDR3. CDR1 is SGHVS and CDR2 is FQNEAQ in the germline V gene. The CDR3 here is CATLTSGSVRSWNEQFF. The DNA of the CDR3 is TGTGCCACTCTGACTAGCGGGAGCGTCCGCTCCTGGAATGAGCAGTTCTTC.

The rearrangement joins TRBV7-2 to TRBJ1-2; D perhaps matches TRBD1 (5 bases). Germline V CDR1 and CDR2: SGHTA, FQGNSA. The V end was cut by 11 bases, the J end by 6 bases, with 19 bases between. The CDR3 has 13 residues. CDR3 in amino acids: CASFRAGLHGYTF. The DNA of the CDR3 is TGTGCCTCTTTCCGGGCGGGGCTACATGGCTACACCTTC.

The J gene is TRBJ2-5, the V gene TRBV4-3, with 10 nucleotides matching TRBD1. Germline V lookup: CDR1 LGHNA, CDR2 YSLEER. The CDR3 runs to 14 residues. The trim removed 4 bases at V and 5 bases at J, leaving 4 bases unmatched. DNA of the CDR3: TGCGCCAGCAGCCTGACAGGGGGCGCGGAGACCCAGTACTTC. It is translated as CASSLTGGAETQYF.